The rows below give T cell receptor beta chains drawn from one sample of a study of shared clonotypes between healthy human individuals. Using immunoSEQ multiplex PCR, the repertoire was profiled, and TCRdb retains in-frame clones only, with some absent. The sample carries some 2,100,000 clones, approximately 94% recorded once. The specimen sequenced was naive CD8+ T cells from PBMCs. The receptors stem from a man younger than 35 in good health. Some clones in this sample may be carry-over from other donors' samples. The CDR3 runs from the conserved cysteine through the conserved F or W. Fields, in order: clone size, V gene, J gene, D gene, CDR3 protein, CDR3 DNA. D genes are given only for firm matches. Clone size is not always given. Where it is, it says once, few, many or a class for expanded clones.

clone size: -
V gene: TRBV5-5
J gene: TRBJ2-7
D gene: -
CDR3 protein: CASSFYRSTYEQYF
CDR3 DNA: TGTGCCAGCAGCTTTTACAGGTCTACCTACGAGCAGTACTTC

clone size: -
V gene: TRBV13
J gene: TRBJ2-3
D gene: -
CDR3 protein: CASSSGRPDTQYF
CDR3 DNA: TGTGCCAGCAGCTCAGGGAGGCCAGATACGCAGTATTTT

clone size: -
V gene: TRBV4-1
J gene: TRBJ1-1
D gene: -
CDR3 protein: CASKRTVPTMNTEAFF
CDR3 DNA: TGCGCCAGCAAACGGACGGTCCCTACCATGAACACTGAAGCTTTCTTT

clone size: -
V gene: TRBV14
J gene: TRBJ2-3
D gene: TRBD2
CDR3 protein: CASSQEELAGGFYTDTQYF
CDR3 DNA: TGTGCCAGCAGCCAAGAAGAACTAGCGGGAGGGTTTTACACAGATACGCAGTATTTT

clone size: -
V gene: TRBV7-6
J gene: TRBJ2-3
D gene: -
CDR3 protein: CASSLEEGDPTDTQYF
CDR3 DNA: TGTGCCAGCAGCTTAGAAGAGGGTGATCCCACAGATACGCAGTATTTT

clone size: -
V gene: TRBV27
J gene: TRBJ1-2
D gene: -
CDR3 protein: CASSSGSYGYTF
CDR3 DNA: TGTGCCAGCAGTTCAGGGTCCTATGGCTACACCTTC

clone size: -
V gene: TRBV30
J gene: TRBJ2-2
D gene: -
CDR3 protein: CAWRGRELFF
CDR3 DNA: TGTGCCTGGAGGGGCAGGGAGCTGTTTTTT

clone size: -
V gene: TRBV27
J gene: TRBJ1-5
D gene: -
CDR3 protein: CASSSRTAVGPNQPQHF
CDR3 DNA: TGTGCCAGCAGTTCACGGACAGCCGTGGGGCCAAATCAGCCCCAGCATTTT

clone size: -
V gene: TRBV27
J gene: TRBJ2-7
D gene: -
CDR3 protein: CASSPFGERDEQYF
CDR3 DNA: TGTGCCAGCAGTCCATTCGGAGAAAGGGACGAGCAGTACTTC

clone size: -
V gene: TRBV7-9
J gene: TRBJ1-1
D gene: -
CDR3 protein: CASREDRNNEAFF
CDR3 DNA: TGTGCCAGCAGAGAAGACAGAAACAATGAAGCTTTCTTT

clone size: -
V gene: TRBV19
J gene: TRBJ1-1
D gene: -
CDR3 protein: CASSIGENTEAFF
CDR3 DNA: TGTGCCAGTAGTATAGGGGAGAACACTGAAGCTTTCTTT

clone size: -
V gene: TRBV6-1
J gene: TRBJ2-1
D gene: -
CDR3 protein: CASSLVVTPYNEQFF
CDR3 DNA: TGTGCCAGCAGTCTAGTGGTTACCCCATACAATGAGCAGTTCTTC

clone size: -
V gene: TRBV29-1
J gene: TRBJ2-5
D gene: -
CDR3 protein: CSVVEGGMVETQYF
CDR3 DNA: TGCAGCGTTGTTGAAGGAGGGATGGTGGAGACCCAGTACTTC

clone size: -
V gene: TRBV6-5
J gene: TRBJ2-7
D gene: TRBD1
CDR3 protein: CASSYRGRGPDEQYF
CDR3 DNA: TGTGCCAGCAGTTACCGTGGCAGGGGGCCAGACGAGCAGTACTTC

clone size: -
V gene: TRBV2
J gene: TRBJ1-2
D gene: TRBD1
CDR3 protein: CASSPGTVGYGYTF
CDR3 DNA: TGTGCCAGCAGTCCCGGGACAGTCGGCTATGGCTACACCTTC

clone size: -
V gene: TRBV29-1
J gene: TRBJ2-7
D gene: -
CDR3 protein: CSVRGSYEQYF
CDR3 DNA: TGCAGCGTTAGGGGTTCCTACGAGCAGTACTTC

clone size: -
V gene: TRBV29-1
J gene: TRBJ2-1
D gene: -
CDR3 protein: CSVRDSLGYNEQFF
CDR3 DNA: TGCAGCGTTAGGGACTCTTTGGGGTACAATGAGCAGTTCTTC

clone size: -
V gene: TRBV15
J gene: TRBJ2-1
D gene: TRBD1
CDR3 protein: CATSRVPRQGANEQFF
CDR3 DNA: TGTGCCACCAGCAGAGTCCCTAGACAGGGGGCGAATGAGCAGTTCTTC

clone size: -
V gene: TRBV19
J gene: TRBJ1-3
D gene: -
CDR3 protein: CASSIDIGSRNTIYF
CDR3 DNA: TGTGCCAGTAGTATAGATATTGGATCGCGGAACACCATATATTTT

clone size: -
V gene: TRBV11-2
J gene: TRBJ2-2
D gene: -
CDR3 protein: CASLKWGGTGELFF
CDR3 DNA: TGTGCCAGCCTAAAGTGGGGCGGGACCGGGGAGCTGTTTTTT

clone size: -
V gene: TRBV13
J gene: TRBJ2-1
D gene: -
CDR3 protein: CASSLLGLYNEQFF
CDR3 DNA: TGTGCCAGCAGCCTCCTCGGCCTCTACAATGAGCAGTTCTTC

clone size: -
V gene: TRBV7-2
J gene: TRBJ2-7
D gene: -
CDR3 protein: CASSLAETRYEQYF
CDR3 DNA: TGTGCCAGCAGCTTAGCCGAGACCAGATACGAGCAGTACTTC

clone size: -
V gene: TRBV6-1
J gene: TRBJ2-1
D gene: -
CDR3 protein: CASSVGNEQFF
CDR3 DNA: TGTGCCAGCAGTGTCGGCAATGAGCAGTTCTTC

clone size: -
V gene: TRBV28
J gene: TRBJ2-7
D gene: TRBD1
CDR3 protein: CASSATGQGFEQYF
CDR3 DNA: TGTGCCAGCAGTGCAACGGGACAGGGGTTCGAGCAGTACTTC

clone size: -
V gene: TRBV7-8
J gene: TRBJ2-1
D gene: -
CDR3 protein: CASSGLEGSSYNEQFF
CDR3 DNA: TGTGCCAGCAGCGGTCTAGAGGGGAGCTCCTACAATGAGCAGTTCTTC

clone size: -
V gene: TRBV5-5
J gene: TRBJ2-7
D gene: -
CDR3 protein: CASSTGTGSVEQYF
CDR3 DNA: TGTGCCAGCAGCACAGGAACAGGGTCGGTCGAGCAGTACTTC

clone size: -
V gene: TRBV6-1
J gene: TRBJ2-7
D gene: TRBD1
CDR3 protein: CASSEGQGALLIREQYF
CDR3 DNA: TGTGCCAGCAGTGAGGGACAGGGAGCATTGTTGATCCGCGAGCAGTACTTC

clone size: -
V gene: TRBV6-1
J gene: TRBJ2-7
D gene: TRBD2
CDR3 protein: CASCPGLAVYEQYF
CDR3 DNA: TGTGCCAGCTGCCCGGGACTAGCGGTCTACGAGCAGTACTTC

clone size: once
V gene: TRBV30
J gene: TRBJ2-1
D gene: TRBD1
CDR3 protein: CAWSPGFRDSTNNEQFF
CDR3 DNA: TGTGCCTGGAGCCCAGGTTTTAGGGACAGTACTAACAATGAGCAGTTCTTC

clone size: -
V gene: TRBV4-1
J gene: TRBJ2-1
D gene: TRBD1
CDR3 protein: CASSLETGTGSYNEQFF
CDR3 DNA: TGCGCCAGCAGCCTTGAGACAGGGACAGGCTCCTACAATGAGCAGTTCTTC

clone size: -
V gene: TRBV5-4
J gene: TRBJ1-1
D gene: -
CDR3 protein: CASKQKDGGLVGTEAFF
CDR3 DNA: TGTGCCAGCAAGCAAAAGGACGGGGGACTGGTTGGCACTGAAGCTTTCTTT

clone size: -
V gene: TRBV19
J gene: TRBJ2-7
D gene: -
CDR3 protein: CASNGTLKPYEQYF
CDR3 DNA: TGTGCCAGTAACGGGACACTTAAACCCTACGAGCAGTACTTC

clone size: -
V gene: TRBV9
J gene: TRBJ2-2
D gene: -
CDR3 protein: CASSVVQGGLPSNTGELFF
CDR3 DNA: TGTGCCAGCAGCGTAGTGCAGGGAGGACTCCCTTCGAACACCGGGGAGCTGTTTTTT

clone size: -
V gene: TRBV29-1
J gene: TRBJ1-3
D gene: TRBD1
CDR3 protein: CSVERDRGENTIYF
CDR3 DNA: TGCAGCGTTGAAAGGGACAGGGGAGAGAACACCATATATTTT

clone size: -
V gene: TRBV18
J gene: TRBJ2-4
D gene: TRBD1
CDR3 protein: CASSLGTEPLPKNIQYF
CDR3 DNA: TGTGCCAGCTCACTCGGGACAGAGCCTCTACCCAAAAACATTCAGTACTTC

clone size: -
V gene: TRBV5-1
J gene: TRBJ1-1
D gene: -
CDR3 protein: CASSLAGRGGWNTEAFF
CDR3 DNA: TGCGCCAGCAGCTTGGCCGGCAGGGGAGGATGGAACACTGAAGCTTTCTTT

clone size: -
V gene: TRBV25-1
J gene: TRBJ2-3
D gene: TRBD2
CDR3 protein: CASSVMRLAGRPTDTQYF
CDR3 DNA: TGTGCCAGCAGTGTGATGCGACTAGCGGGGCGACCGACAGATACGCAGTATTTT

clone size: -
V gene: TRBV29-1
J gene: TRBJ1-3
D gene: -
CDR3 protein: CSVGGSTDSGNTIYF
CDR3 DNA: TGCAGCGTTGGGGGTTCCACGGACTCTGGAAACACCATATATTTT

clone size: -
V gene: TRBV4-3
J gene: TRBJ2-7
D gene: -
CDR3 protein: CASSGGSGSASYEQYF
CDR3 DNA: TGCGCCAGCAGCGGAGGTAGCGGAAGTGCCTCCTACGAGCAGTACTTC

clone size: -
V gene: TRBV4-3
J gene: TRBJ2-7
D gene: -
CDR3 protein: CASSQDRASVAYEQYF
CDR3 DNA: TGCGCCAGCAGCCAAGATCGAGCTAGCGTTGCCTACGAGCAGTACTTC

clone size: -
V gene: TRBV27
J gene: TRBJ2-1
D gene: TRBD2
CDR3 protein: CASSLSVSGRVGNEQFF
CDR3 DNA: TGTGCCAGCAGTTTATCAGTTAGCGGGAGAGTCGGCAATGAGCAGTTCTTC

clone size: -
V gene: TRBV7-8
J gene: TRBJ2-5
D gene: -
CDR3 protein: CASSLGDGEETQYF
CDR3 DNA: TGTGCCAGCAGCTTAGGGGACGGAGAAGAGACCCAGTACTTC

clone size: -
V gene: TRBV4-1
J gene: TRBJ1-2
D gene: -
CDR3 protein: CASSQIGGANYGYTF
CDR3 DNA: TGCGCCAGCAGCCAAATCGGTGGGGCTAACTATGGCTACACCTTC

clone size: -
V gene: TRBV7-2
J gene: TRBJ2-5
D gene: TRBD2
CDR3 protein: CASSLATGLAGWKTQYF
CDR3 DNA: TGTGCCAGCAGCTTAGCAACAGGACTAGCGGGATGGAAGACCCAGTACTTC

clone size: few
V gene: TRBV9
J gene: TRBJ1-1
D gene: -
CDR3 protein: CASSAGPNTEAFF
CDR3 DNA: TGTGCCAGCAGCGCGGGCCCGAACACTGAAGCTTTCTTT

clone size: -
V gene: TRBV7-9
J gene: TRBJ2-1
D gene: -
CDR3 protein: CASSRVYNEQFF
CDR3 DNA: TGTGCCAGCAGCCGAGTTTACAATGAGCAGTTCTTC

clone size: once
V gene: TRBV7-9
J gene: TRBJ2-1
D gene: TRBD2
CDR3 protein: CASSLATPAGISYNEQFF
CDR3 DNA: TGTGCCAGCAGCTTAGCGACCCCAGCGGGAATCTCCTACAATGAGCAGTTCTTC

clone size: -
V gene: TRBV4-3
J gene: TRBJ2-1
D gene: -
CDR3 protein: CASSLTETEYNEQFF
CDR3 DNA: TGCGCCAGCAGTCTAACCGAAACCGAATACAATGAGCAGTTCTTC

clone size: -
V gene: TRBV27
J gene: TRBJ1-2
D gene: TRBD1
CDR3 protein: CASTQTGTNYGYTF
CDR3 DNA: TGTGCCAGCACCCAGACAGGGACTAACTATGGCTACACCTTC

clone size: -
V gene: TRBV5-1
J gene: TRBJ1-1
D gene: -
CDR3 protein: CASSPPQQDTEAFF
CDR3 DNA: TGCGCCAGCAGCCCCCCCCAACAGGACACTGAAGCTTTCTTT

clone size: -
V gene: TRBV27
J gene: TRBJ1-1
D gene: -
CDR3 protein: CASSLLVDGEAFF
CDR3 DNA: TGTGCCAGCAGTTTATTGGTGGACGGTGAAGCTTTCTTT